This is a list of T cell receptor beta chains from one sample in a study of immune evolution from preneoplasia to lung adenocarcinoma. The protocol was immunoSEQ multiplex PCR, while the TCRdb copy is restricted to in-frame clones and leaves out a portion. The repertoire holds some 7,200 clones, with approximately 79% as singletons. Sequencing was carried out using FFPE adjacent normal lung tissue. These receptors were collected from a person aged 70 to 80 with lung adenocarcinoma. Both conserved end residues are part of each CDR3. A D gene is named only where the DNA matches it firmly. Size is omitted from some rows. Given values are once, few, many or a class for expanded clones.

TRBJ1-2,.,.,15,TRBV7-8,TGTGCCAGCAGCTTAGGGGCAAGGGTAAACTATGGCTACACCTTC,CASSLGARVNYGYTF
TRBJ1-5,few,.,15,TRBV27,TGTGCCAGCAGTTTATTGGGTTATAGCAATCAGCCCCAGCATTTT,CASSLLGYSNQPQHF
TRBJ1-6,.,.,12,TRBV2,TGTGCCAGCGCTTTGGGGTCATCACCCCTCCACTTT,CASALGSSPLHF
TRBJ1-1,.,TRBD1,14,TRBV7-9,TGTGCCAGCAGCTCCGGACAGGGGAACACTGAAGCTTTCTTT,CASSSGQGNTEAFF
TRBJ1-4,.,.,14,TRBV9,TGTGCCAGCAGCGTAGAGGGACAAGGTGAAAAACTGTTTTTT,CASSVEGQGEKLFF
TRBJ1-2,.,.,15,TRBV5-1,TGCGCCAGCAGCATTCAACCCGGGGGGGGCCATGGCTACACCTTC,CASSIQPGGGHGYTF
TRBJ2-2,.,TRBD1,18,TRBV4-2,TGTGCCAGCAGCCACCCCGAGGTGGGGACAGGGGGCCCCGGGGAGCTGTTTTTT,CASSHPEVGTGGPGELFF
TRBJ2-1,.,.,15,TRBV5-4,TGTGCCAGCAGCTTGGACACACTGGGGTACAATGAGCAGTTCTTC,CASSLDTLGYNEQFF
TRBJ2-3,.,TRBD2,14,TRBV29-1,TGCAGCGTTGAGTGGACTAGGGTCACAGATACGCAGTATTTT,CSVEWTRVTDTQYF
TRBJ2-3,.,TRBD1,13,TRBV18,TGTGCCAGCTCGGACAGGGGCCCCGATACGCAGTATTTT,CASSDRGPDTQYF
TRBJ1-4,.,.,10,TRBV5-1,TGCGCCAGCAGCCACGAAAAACTGTTTTTT,CASSHEKLFF
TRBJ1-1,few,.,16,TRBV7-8,TGTGCCAGCAGCTTAGTCCCGGGGCAGATGAACACTGAAGCTTTCTTT,CASSLVPGQMNTEAFF